Following are 29 T cell receptor beta chains from one sample sequenced in a study of OX40 agonist ivuxolimab in advanced cancers. Libraries were prepared by immunoSEQ multiplex PCR; TCRdb keeps only in-frame clonotypes and omits some of them. The sample includes roughly 11,000 clones, approximately 80% seen only once; the top ten take less than 20%. The material sequenced was CD4+ or CD8+ T cells sorted from blood, taken in a trial of the OX40 agonist ivuxolimab. These receptors all come from an adult with an advanced solid tumor such as melanoma, head and neck, liver or kidney cancer.

In this sample, this clone turned up a few times. CDR3 sequence (DNA): TGTGCCAGCAGCCCTCGTATGAACACCGGGGAGCTGTTTTTT. It encodes CASSPRMNTGELFF. The rearrangement uses TRBV14 and TRBJ2-2; D is unclear. Trimming left V 4 bases short and J 1 base short, with 7 bases between. In germline, CDR1 is SGHDN, CDR2 FVKESK. The length of the CDR3 is 14 residues.

In DNA form, the CDR3 reads TGTGCCAGCAGCCAAGAATTTAGCGGGAGTTCCTACGAGCAGTACTTC. It encodes CASSQEFSGSSYEQYF. J is TRBJ2-7 and V is TRBV4-2; 9 positions match TRBD2. CDR1 is LGHNA, CDR2 YNFKEQ, per germline. Losses at the gene ends were 0 bases for V and 1 base for J; bases not matched to a gene: 4. This CDR3 spans 16 amino acids.

The gene calls are TRBV5-1 and TRBJ2-1; D is ambiguous. The CDR3 totals 13 residues. Germline values: CDR1 SGHRS, CDR2 YFSETQ. Trimming pared 0 bases from V and 7 bases from J, leaving 8 bases between. The CDR3: CASSLVPKNEQFF. The CDR3 DNA sequence: TGCGCCAGCAGCTTGGTTCCAAAAAATGAGCAGTTCTTC. Full variable domain (outside the CDR3, taken from reference TRBV5-1 and TRBJ2-1): KAGVTQTPRYLIKTRGQQVTLSCSPISGHRSVSWYQQTPGQGLQFLFEYFSETQRNKGNFPGRFSGRQFSNSRSEMNVSTLELGDSALYLCASSLVPKNEQFFGPGTRLTVL.

The DNA of the CDR3 is TGTGCCAGCAGCTCAATCGACAATGAGCAGTTCTTC. Translation: CASSSIDNEQFF. The J gene is TRBJ2-1, the V gene TRBV7-6; D is unresolved. Germline V gene sequence: CDR1 SGHVS, CDR2 FNYEAQ. The CDR3 is made up of 12 amino acids. V shed 4 bases and J shed 5 bases, with 6 bases lying between them.

This clone is medium-sized. V usage is TRBV7-9 and J usage is TRBJ2-7; D gene ambiguous. CDR3 length: 14 residues. V dropped 0 bases and J dropped 5 bases, with 11 bases sitting between them. Per germline, CDR1 SEHNR and CDR2 FQNEAQ (reference sequence). Written as DNA, the CDR3 is TGTGCCAGCAGCTTAGCTGTTTGGACCGACGAGCAGTACTTC. This translates into CASSLAVWTDEQYF.

The chain joins TRBV9 to TRBJ2-1; 9 positions match TRBD2. The V and J ends lost 0 bases and 4 bases, in that order; junction bases with no gene match: 5. This CDR3 spans 16 amino acids. CDR1 is SGDLS and CDR2 is YYNGEE in the germline V gene. This chain's CDR3 is CASSVGVAGAYNEQFF. The CDR3, as DNA: TGTGCCAGCAGCGTAGGGGTAGCGGGAGCTTACAATGAGCAGTTCTTC.

This clone was counted a few times. The chain carries TRBV27 and TRBJ1-1; D gene unclear. The CDR3 is 13 residues long. The ends were cut back, 5 bases at V and 1 base at J, with 8 bases in the middle. Germline V lookup: CDR1 MNHEY, CDR2 SMNVEV (reference sequence). In DNA, the CDR3 is TGTGCCAGCAGTGATATGGGGAACACTGAAGCTTTCTTT. Amino acids: CASSDMGNTEAFF.

The V call is TRBV7-9, the J call TRBJ2-2, with 12 bases matching TRBD2. The junction had 6 bases not matched to a gene; V was cut back by 6 bases and J by 1 base. Per germline, CDR1 SEHNR and CDR2 FQNEAQ (reference sequence). This CDR3 comprises 17 residues. CDR3 loop: CASRTSGGIRNTGELFF. Here the CDR3 DNA reads TGTGCCAGCAGGACTAGCGGGGGAATAAGGAACACCGGGGAGCTGTTTTTT.

The chain carries TRBV7-2 and TRBJ2-7, with 7 bases identical to TRBD2. Unmatched junction bases numbered 15, after V lost 5 bases and J lost 5 bases. The CDR3 runs 16 residues. The germline V gene encodes CDR1 SGHTA and CDR2 FQGNSA. This CDR3 is CASSPGPGEGVNEQYF. CDR3 in DNA: TGTGCCAGCAGCCCGGGGCCGGGGGAGGGCGTGAACGAGCAGTACTTC.

The count of this clone is one. The V gene is TRBV11-2, the J gene TRBJ2-7; a possible D gene is TRBD1 (5 bases). This CDR3 region has 16 residues. Germline CDR1 reads SGHAT; CDR2 reads FQNNGV. V shed 0 bases and J shed 6 bases, with 18 bases lying between them. The CDR3 sequence: CASSLDRSGYPLEQYF. As DNA, the CDR3 is TGTGCCAGCAGCTTAGATCGGTCAGGGTATCCCCTCGAGCAGTACTTC.

This chain joins TRBV9 and TRBJ2-1; D remains unclear. The V and J ends lost 3 bases and 7 bases respectively, with 8 bases between them. The CDR3 has 12 residues. The germline CDR1 and CDR2 sequences are SGDLS and YYNGEE. The CDR3 DNA follows: TGTGCCAGCAGCGGAATCAAAAATGAGCAGTTCTTC. Its translation is CASSGIKNEQFF.

The chain joins TRBV4-1 to TRBJ2-5, with 10 bases lining up with TRBD2. V shed 0 bases, J shed 0 bases, and the junction held 1 base outside the gene matches. The CDR3 loop spans 16 amino acids. Germline V gives CDR1 MGHRA, CDR2 YSYEKL. CDR3 DNA sequence: TGCGCCAGCAGCCAAGAAGGACTAGCGGACCAAGAGACCCAGTACTTC. Residues: CASSQEGLADQETQYF.

This clone was detected once. J is TRBJ2-2 and V is TRBV6-4; TRBD2 might be the D (7 bases). Per germline, CDR1 MRHNA and CDR2 SNTAGT. The V and J ends lost 6 bases and 3 bases respectively, with 17 bases between them. The CDR3 contains 16 residues. The CDR3 loop reads CASRKTRGGDTGELFF. CDR3 sequence (DNA): TGTGCCAGCAGAAAGACTCGCGGGGGCGACACCGGGGAGCTGTTTTTT.

The chain couples TRBV27 to TRBJ2-1; D is undetermined. CDR3 length equals 12 residues. Germline CDR1 is MNHEY and CDR2 is SMNVEV (reference sequence). The germline V and J ends were trimmed by 2 bases and 8 bases, with 7 bases remaining between them. CDR3 nucleotides: TGTGCCAGCAGTTTAGTAGGCCATGAGCAGTTCTTC. Its translation: CASSLVGHEQFF.

The chain has TRBV7-9 and TRBJ2-3; the D is unclear. In germline, CDR1 is SEHNR, CDR2 FQNEAQ (reference sequence). The CDR3 is 12 residues long. V gave up 4 bases and J gave up 5 bases, with 7 bases separating them. The CDR3 region has the DNA TGTGCCAGCAGCTCTCAGCGAGATACGCAGTATTTT. It translates to CASSSQRDTQYF.

The rearrangement joins TRBV4-1 to TRBJ1-5, with D hard to call. CDR1 and CDR2 from the germline V gene are MGHRA and YSYEKL. Trimming stripped 1 base from V and 6 bases from J, with 10 bases between. The CDR3 is made up of 14 amino acids. CDR3 nucleotide sequence: TGCGCCAGCAGCCAAGTTGTGGTGGCTCAGCCCCAGCATTTT. Translated, it gives CASSQVVVAQPQHF.

The V call is TRBV5-1, the J call TRBJ2-1; TRBD2 might be the D (5 bases). The CDR3 contains 11 residues. The V gene's germline CDR1 is SGHRS and CDR2 YFSETQ. Trimming removed 6 bases from V and 7 bases from J, with 8 bases in between. The CDR3 DNA sequence: TGCGCCAGCAACACTAGGAATGAGCAGTTCTTC. It is translated as CASNTRNEQFF.

J is TRBJ2-7 and V is TRBV19; no firm D call. Trimming pared 6 bases from V and 2 bases from J, leaving 17 bases between. Looked up from germline, CDR1 is LNHDA and CDR2 is SQIVND (reference sequence). This CDR3 region has 15 residues. The CDR3 here is CASSAGLGSTYEQYF. The CDR3 nucleotides read TGTGCCAGTAGCGCCGGCCTGGGATCGACCTACGAGCAGTACTTC.

The J gene is TRBJ2-3, the V gene TRBV9; TRBD1 is a possible D gene (6 bases). CDR3 size: 14 residues. Trimming cost V 2 bases and J 4 bases, with 11 bases left between them. Germline V CDR1 and CDR2: SGDLS, YYNGEE. The CDR3 DNA is TGTGCCAGCAGCGTGCAGGGGTCCCCAGATACGCAGTATTTT. This codes for CASSVQGSPDTQYF. The whole variable domain, remainder taken from reference TRBV9 and TRBJ2-3, is DSGVTQTPKHLITATGQRVTLRCSPRSGDLSVYWYQQSLDQGLQFLIQYYNGEERAKGNILERFSAQQFPDLHSELNLSSLELGDSALYFCASSVQGSPDTQYFGPGTRLTVL.

The V and J genes are TRBV27 and TRBJ2-2; D gene uncertain. V lost 6 bases, J lost 1 base, and 12 bases lay in between. Germline values: CDR1 MNHEY, CDR2 SMNVEV (reference sequence). The CDR3 is 15 amino acids. The CDR3 coding sequence is TGTGCCAGCAGGCCTCCGTGGGTGAACACCGGGGAGCTGTTTTTT. It specifies CASRPPWVNTGELFF.

The V gene is TRBV7-9, the J gene TRBJ1-5; weak D call: TRBD1 (6 bases). The V gene lost 5 bases and the J gene lost 9 bases, with 11 bases spanning the gap. The CDR3 runs 12 residues. Germline V gene lookup returns CDR1 SEHNR and CDR2 FQNEAQ (reference sequence). This CDR3 reads CASSRGGAPQHF. CDR3 DNA sequence: TGTGCCAGCAGCAGGGGGGGGGCGCCCCAGCATTTT.

The rearrangement links TRBV27 to TRBJ2-5; D tentatively reads TRBD1 or TRBD2 (7 bases each). The CDR3 has 16 residues. V was cut by 5 bases and J by 0 bases, with 16 bases left in between. CDR1 and CDR2 (germline): MNHEY, SMNVEV (reference sequence). The CDR3: CASSRRQGGYQETQYF. The CDR3 bases are TGTGCCAGCAGTCGCCGACAGGGAGGGTACCAAGAGACCCAGTACTTC.

The chain links TRBV4-2 to TRBJ2-5; TRBD1 agrees at 11 bases. Germline V CDR1 and CDR2: LGHNA, YNFKEQ. V was pared by 5 bases and J by 2 bases, with 4 bases of the junction left unmatched. The CDR3 runs to 15 residues. The chain's CDR3 is CASSTRDRGQETQYF. DNA for the CDR3: TGTGCCAGCAGCACCCGGGACAGGGGGCAAGAGACCCAGTACTTC.

This chain connects TRBV11-1 to TRBJ2-5; TRBD2 matches 11 bases. This CDR3 contains 16 residues. Losses at the gene ends were 5 bases for V and 4 bases for J; bases not matched to a gene: 9. Germline V gives CDR1 SGHAT, CDR2 FQDESV (reference sequence). The CDR3 DNA reads as TGTGCCAGCAGCCCGCCGACTAGCGGGGTGGGAGAGACCCAGTACTTC. It encodes CASSPPTSGVGETQYF. Together with reference TRBV11-1 and TRBJ2-5, the CDR3 gives the full variable domain: EAEVAQSPRYKITEKSQAVAFWCDPISGHATLYWYRQILGQGPELLVQFQDESVVDDSQLPKDRFSAERLKGVDSTLKIQPAELGDSAMYLCASSPPTSGVGETQYFGPGTRLLVL.

The chain recombines TRBV5-1 with TRBJ1-2; 7 bases line up with TRBD1. With 4 bases clipped from V and 3 bases from J, the junction kept 6 bases outside the gene matches. The CDR3 is made up of 14 amino acids. Germline lookup yields CDR1 SGHRS and CDR2 YFSETQ. The CDR3 sequence is CASSEGQSYYGYTF. The CDR3 nucleotides are TGCGCCAGCAGCGAGGGACAGTCTTACTATGGCTACACCTTC.

This clone was observed a handful of times. The chain uses TRBV6-1 and TRBJ2-2, with a possible D match to TRBD2 (5 bases). The CDR3 is 14 amino acids. Looked up from germline, CDR1 is MNHNS and CDR2 is SASEGT. V gave up 4 bases and J gave up 3 bases, with 9 bases separating them. The CDR3 loop reads CASSVGSDTGELFF. CDR3 nucleotide sequence: TGTGCCAGCAGTGTAGGGAGTGACACCGGGGAGCTGTTTTTT.

The chain uses TRBV19 and TRBJ1-1; no reliable D call. The CDR3 runs 14 residues. The V end was cut by 1 base, the J end by 2 bases, with 8 bases between. Germline V CDR1 and CDR2: LNHDA, SQIVND (reference sequence). The CDR3 protein is CASSIGASNTEAFF. CDR3 coding DNA: TGTGCCAGTAGTATAGGGGCATCCAACACTGAAGCTTTCTTT.

The genes are TRBV15 and TRBJ2-5; 10 bases line up with TRBD1. V lost 8 bases, J lost 1 base, and 1 base stayed unmatched. Per the germline V gene, CDR1 is LNHNV and CDR2 is YYDKDF (reference sequence). The length of the CDR3 is 13 residues. Here the CDR3 DNA reads TGTGCCACCCGGGACAGGGGCCAAGAGACCCAGTACTTC. Translating it yields CATRDRGQETQYF. Combining the CDR3 with reference TRBV15 and TRBJ2-5 gives the whole variable domain DAMVIQNPRYQVTQFGKPVTLSCSQTLNHNVMYWYQQKSSQAPKLLFHYYDKDFNNEADTPDNFQSRRPNTSFCFLDIRSPGLGDTAMYLCATRDRGQETQYFGPGTRLLVL.

The V call is TRBV5-5, the J call TRBJ1-2; 8 bases are shared with TRBD1. The CDR3 runs to 17 residues. Per the germline V gene, CDR1 is SGHKS and CDR2 is YYEKEE (reference sequence). After removal of 4 bases from V and 1 base from J, the junction contained 12 bases not matched to a gene. This chain's CDR3 is CASSPDRDRLLNYGYTF. The CDR3 nucleotides read TGTGCCAGCAGCCCGGACAGGGATCGACTCCTTAACTATGGCTACACCTTC.